The source of this TCR beta chain is a study of T cell responses to AZD1222 COVID-19 vaccine. General study findings and limits: It should be noted that donors were predominantly white British and more often female, and clonal diversity was possibly underestimated.

This clone has more than one count but fewer than ten. Antigen: not known. Germline V lookup: CDR1 SGHTA, CDR2 FQGTGA. V shed 5 bases and J shed 5 bases, with 10 bases lying between them. The CDR3 extends over 13 amino acids. Data came from immunoSEQ multiplex PCR; TCRdb stores just in-frame clones and leaves some out. The sample contains 150,000 to 200,000 clones, almost 90% of which appear only once. The chain joins TRBV7-3 to TRBJ1-5; D possibly corresponds to TRBD1 (5 bases). This TCR came from an adult who received the AZD1222 COVID-19 vaccine. The sample here was peripheral blood, taken 28 days after the second AZD1222 dose. This CDR3 is CASSQGPDQPQHF. CDR3 DNA sequence: TGTGCCAGCAGCCAGGGCCCCGATCAGCCCCAGCATTTT.